This T cell receptor (beta chain) was sequenced in a study of blood T cell repertoires in COVID-19. The repertoire was sequenced with immunoSEQ multiplex PCR; TCRdb's copy has only in-frame clones and lacks some. This sample yields approximately 85,000 clones, of which around 91% are seen a single time; roughly 4.5% belongs to the top ten. Specimen: peripheral blood. The origin of this receptor is a woman aged 80 or over with active or convalescent COVID-19.

This CDR3 reads CASSDWGGGLKEKLFF. The CDR3 DNA sequence: TGTGCCAGCAGTGATTGGGGAGGTGGTCTTAAAGAAAAACTGTTTTTT. V usage is TRBV6-1 and J usage is TRBJ1-4, with D uncertain. From germline, CDR1 is MNHNS and CDR2 SASEGT. With 3 bases removed from V and 8 bases from J, the gap between germline ends came to 19 bases. The CDR3 totals 16 residues.